These 31 T cell receptor beta chains were all obtained from the same sample, sequenced in a study of neurological immune-mediated disorders. The time point is: longitudinal time-point 3. TCRdb processed the 5' RACE reads anew with MiXCR; each CDR3 protein has one entry. The data show 85,000 to 110,000 distinct CDR3 sequences, 11% seen once. Sequenced material: PBMCs. The receptor source for this set is a female donor with HTLV-1-associated myelopathy (HAM/TSP).

This clonotype occurred many times. V usage is TRBV5-1 and J usage is TRBJ2-3, with 11 bases lining up with TRBD1. V lost 7 bases to trimming and J lost 3 bases; unmatched junction nucleotides: 4. The CDR3 covers 14 residues. Germline V gene lookup returns CDR1 SGHRS and CDR2 YFSETQ. The CDR3 here is CASRGQGATDTQYF. The CDR3 nucleotides read TGCGCCAGCCGAGGACAGGGGGCTACAGATACGCAGTATTTT.

This clonotype was recorded at least ten times. This chain connects TRBV7-2 to TRBJ1-5, with 7 bases matching TRBD1. V lost 2 bases to trimming and J lost 6 bases; unmatched junction nucleotides: 4. CDR1 is SGHTA and CDR2 is FQGNSA in the germline V gene. The CDR3 consists of 14 residues. CDR3 sequence reads: CASSLQNRGQPQHF. CDR3 DNA: TGTGCCAGCAGCTTACAAAACAGGGGTCAGCCCCAGCATTTT. Combining the CDR3 with reference TRBV7-2 and TRBJ1-5 gives the whole variable domain GAGVSQSPSNKVTEKGKDVELRCDPISGHTALYWYRQSLGQGLEFLIYFQGNSAPDKSGLPSDRFSAERTGGSVSTLTIQRTQQEDSAVYLCASSLQNRGQPQHFGDGTRLSIL.

This clonotype was recorded at least ten times. The V gene is TRBV20-1, the J gene TRBJ2-3; a possible D gene is TRBD1 (5 bases). CDR1 and CDR2 from the germline V gene are DFQATT and SNEGSKA (reference sequence). Trimming stripped 5 bases from V and 6 bases from J, with 9 bases between. The CDR3 is 11 residues long. CDR3 DNA: TGCAGTGCTGGGGCCGGGGATACGCAGTATTTT. This encodes CSAGAGDTQYF.

This clonotype was seen ten or more times. The chain joins TRBV11-2 to TRBJ2-7, with 9 bases lining up with TRBD2. CDR3 size: 14 residues. Unmatched junction bases numbered 3, after V lost 6 bases and J lost 0 bases. From germline, CDR1 is SGHAT and CDR2 FQNNGV. In nucleotides, the CDR3 is TGTGCCAGCAGGCATAGCGGGGGCTCCTACGAGCAGTACTTC. Its protein product is CASRHSGGSYEQYF.

This clonotype was seen repeatedly, ten times or more. This rearrangement joins TRBV2 to TRBJ1-1; D is undetermined. This CDR3 spans 13 amino acids. The V gene's germline CDR1 is SNHLY and CDR2 FYNNEI. V gave up 6 bases and J gave up 4 bases, with 12 bases separating them. CDR3 DNA: TGTGCCAGCAGCGTAGCCAGAGGCACTGAAGCTTTCTTT. It is translated as CASSVARGTEAFF.

This clonotype came up many times. The rearrangement joins TRBV11-2 to TRBJ1-6, with D tentatively TRBD1 (5 bases). Between the trimmed V and J ends, which lost 2 bases and 7 bases, there was a span of 12 bases. Germline V CDR1 and CDR2: SGHAT, FQNNGV. The CDR3 runs 15 residues. CDR3 in amino acids: CASSLYRDLNSPLHF. The CDR3, as DNA: TGTGCCAGCAGCTTATACCGGGACTTAAATTCACCCCTCCACTTT.

This clonotype was observed a handful of times. The V call is TRBV29-1, the J call TRBJ2-7; no reliable D call. Trimming removed 5 bases from V and 0 bases from J, with 11 bases in between. The CDR3 totals 13 residues. The germline V gene encodes CDR1 SQVTM and CDR2 ANQGSEA. The CDR3 loop reads CSVKAQSSYEQYF. The DNA of the CDR3 is TGCAGCGTTAAGGCACAGAGCTCCTACGAGCAGTACTTC.

V is TRBV27 and J is TRBJ2-5, with D tentatively TRBD1 (6 bases). The CDR3 contains 15 residues. In germline, CDR1 is MNHEY, CDR2 SMNVEV (reference sequence). V gave up 4 bases and J gave up 7 bases, with 19 bases separating them. CDR3 DNA: TGTGCCAGCAGTTCCCCCGGCAGGGGTCTTGGGACCCAGTACTTC. As protein: CASSSPGRGLGTQYF.

The table lists this clonotype with many counts. The V gene is TRBV20-1, the J gene TRBJ2-7, with TRBD1 matching over 8 bases. With V trimmed by 7 bases and J by 5 bases, 1 base remained unmatched. Germline V gene data show CDR1 as DFQATT and CDR2 as SNEGSKA (reference sequence). The CDR3 has 10 amino acids. The chain's CDR3 is CSGQGNEQYF. As DNA, the CDR3 is TGCAGTGGACAGGGGAACGAGCAGTACTTC.

This clonotype occurred many times. The genes are TRBV20-1 and TRBJ2-1, with 10 bases fitting TRBD2. Trimming at V came to 2 bases and at J to 7 bases, leaving 5 bases not matched to a gene. CDR1 is DFQATT, CDR2 SNEGSKA, per germline (reference sequence). The CDR3 totals 14 residues. This CDR3 is CSARSSGGPNEQFF. The DNA for the CDR3 is TGCAGTGCTAGAAGTAGCGGGGGGCCTAATGAGCAGTTCTTC.

This clonotype appeared many times. The chain uses TRBV14 and TRBJ2-7; D gene ambiguous. Germline V gene sequence: CDR1 SGHDN, CDR2 FVKESK. The CDR3 consists of 16 residues. The V end was cut by 1 base, the J end by 0 bases, with 13 bases between. CDR3 sequence: CASSQGFGVGSYEQYF. In DNA, the CDR3 is TGTGCCAGCAGCCAAGGGTTTGGGGTTGGCTCCTACGAGCAGTACTTC.

There are many counts of this clonotype. The chain has TRBV3-1 and TRBJ1-2; D is unclear. V gave up 0 bases and J gave up 8 bases, with 13 bases separating them. Germline V gene data show CDR1 as LGHDT and CDR2 as YNNKEL (reference sequence). The CDR3 spans 14 residues. The CDR3 DNA follows: TGTGCCAGCAGCCAAGACGCAAGCTGGAACGGCTACACCTTC. This codes for CASSQDASWNGYTF. Supplemented by reference TRBV3-1 and TRBJ1-2, the full variable domain reads DTAVSQTPKYLVTQMGNDKSIKCEQNLGHDTMYWYKQDSKKFLKIMFSYNNKELIINETVPNRFSPKSPDKAHLNLHINSLELGDSAVYFCASSQDASWNGYTFGSGTRLTVV.

Many counts were recorded for this clonotype. The rearrangement links TRBV20-1 to TRBJ1-5; D remains unclear. This CDR3 region has 12 residues. The germline V gene has CDR1 DFQATT and CDR2 SNEGSKA (reference sequence). With 3 bases removed from V and 10 bases from J, the gap between germline ends came to 13 bases. CDR3 residues: CSASSGAGPQHF. The CDR3 DNA is TGCAGTGCTAGTTCGGGTGCGGGACCCCAGCATTTT.

There are many counts of this clonotype. J is TRBJ2-5 and V is TRBV20-1; 7 bases are shared with TRBD1. The CDR3 is 14 amino acids. The germline V gene encodes CDR1 DFQATT and CDR2 SNEGSKA (reference sequence). Germline trimming cut 6 bases from V and 1 base from J; bases unmatched to any gene: 8. The CDR3 coding sequence is TGCAGTGCCCTACAGGGGAGATCCCAAGAGACCCAGTACTTC. This encodes CSALQGRSQETQYF.

This clonotype was counted ten times or more. The V gene is TRBV5-1, the J gene TRBJ2-1; D possibly uses TRBD1 or TRBD2 (5 bases each). The V and J ends lost 1 base and 4 bases respectively, with 9 bases between them. The CDR3 is 14 amino acids. Germline V gene sequence: CDR1 SGHRS, CDR2 YFSETQ. In DNA, the CDR3 is TGCGCCAGCAGCTTGCGGGGCCTATACAATGAGCAGTTCTTC. Translating gives CASSLRGLYNEQFF.

This clonotype was picked up many times. The chain carries TRBV7-2 and TRBJ2-2; D possibly uses TRBD1 or TRBD2 (5 bases each). This CDR3 is built from 16 residues. V gave up 5 bases and J gave up 7 bases, with 20 bases separating them. Germline V lookup: CDR1 SGHTA, CDR2 FQGNSA. CDR3 DNA sequence: TGTGCCAGCAGCATGGACACCGGGACGGACGGCGGGGAGCTGTTTTTT. This codes for CASSMDTGTDGGELFF.

This rearrangement joins TRBV20-1 to TRBJ2-3; D is perhaps TRBD2 (5 bases). CDR1 and CDR2 from the germline V gene are DFQATT and SNEGSKA (reference sequence). V lost 5 bases, J lost 0 bases, and 15 bases lay in between. This CDR3 spans 15 amino acids. The CDR3: CSAPDPRTSTDTQYF. In DNA, the CDR3 is TGCAGTGCTCCGGACCCTCGGACTAGCACAGATACGCAGTATTTT.

The gene calls are TRBV5-6 and TRBJ1-1; 7 bases fit TRBD1. CDR1 is SGHDT and CDR2 is YYEEEE in the germline V gene. This CDR3 contains 14 residues. After removal of 2 bases from V and 2 bases from J, the junction contained 3 bases not matched to a gene. The CDR3 sequence is CASSLTGVNTEAFF. In DNA form, the CDR3 reads TGTGCCAGCAGCTTAACAGGGGTTAACACTGAAGCTTTCTTT. Looking up the rest from reference TRBV5-6 and TRBJ1-1 gives the full variable domain: DAGVTQSPTHLIKTRGQQVTLRCSPKSGHDTVSWYQQALGQGPQFIFQYYEEEERQRGNFPDRFSGHQFPNYSSELNVNALLLGDSALYLCASSLTGVNTEAFFGQGTRLTVV.

This clonotype was found many times. The chain carries TRBV5-1 and TRBJ2-3, with 9 bases fitting TRBD1. V trimming: 6 bases; J trimming: 3 bases; junction bases outside the gene matches: 5. The CDR3 totals 14 residues. The germline V gene encodes CDR1 SGHRS and CDR2 YFSETQ. The CDR3 spells CASTVTGGTDTQYF. The CDR3 DNA follows: TGCGCCAGCACGGTGACAGGGGGGACAGATACGCAGTATTTT.

This clonotype was observed at least ten times. The gene calls are TRBV6-6 and TRBJ2-7; D is unresolved. This CDR3 has 13 amino acids. V was pared by 2 bases and J by 6 bases, with 11 bases between. Germline V lookup: CDR1 MNHNY, CDR2 SVGAGI (reference sequence). The CDR3 loop reads CASSYNPEREQYF. For the CDR3, the DNA is TGTGCCAGCAGTTACAATCCTGAACGCGAGCAGTACTTC.

This clonotype was picked up many times. The rearrangement joins TRBV11-2 to TRBJ1-4; D perhaps matches TRBD1 (6 bases). The CDR3 runs 16 residues. Trimming took off 4 bases at V and 6 bases at J, with 18 bases between the two ends. Looked up from germline, CDR1 is SGHAT and CDR2 is FQNNGV. The CDR3 sequence: CASSWKGGQWDEKLFF. CDR3 sequence (DNA): TGTGCCAGCAGCTGGAAAGGGGGGCAGTGGGATGAAAAACTGTTTTTT. Based on the CDR3 plus reference TRBV11-2 and TRBJ1-4, the full variable domain is EAGVAQSPRYKIIEKRQSVAFWCNPISGHATLYWYQQILGQGPKLLIQFQNNGVVDDSQLPKDRFSAERLKGVDSTLKIQPAKLEDSAVYLCASSWKGGQWDEKLFFGSGTQLSVL.

This clonotype was found many times. The chain uses TRBV20-1 and TRBJ1-2, with a tentative D call TRBD1 (5 bases). CDR3 length: 13 amino acids. V lost 2 bases to trimming and J lost 4 bases, with 11 bases between them. Germline V CDR1 and CDR2: DFQATT, SNEGSKA (reference sequence). The DNA of the CDR3 is TGCAGTGCTAGACAGGGTAGTTCCTATGGCTACACCTTC. It is translated as CSARQGSSYGYTF.

This clonotype was picked up many times. The V and J genes are TRBV5-5 and TRBJ1-1; TRBD1 is a possible D gene (5 bases). Germline CDR1 SGHKS, CDR2 YYEKEE (reference sequence). CDR3 length: 14 residues. The V end lost 0 bases, the J end lost 4 bases, and 10 bases lay between the germline ends. Here the CDR3 reads CASSLVGRSTEAFF. The CDR3 nucleotides are TGTGCCAGCAGCTTGGTGGGGCGCAGCACTGAAGCTTTCTTT.

This clonotype occurred many times. This chain joins TRBV5-1 and TRBJ1-1; D call uncertain. V gave up 0 bases and J gave up 1 base, with 4 bases separating them. In germline, CDR1 is SGHRS, CDR2 YFSETQ. This CDR3 contains 13 residues. This CDR3 is CASSLGGNTEAFF. CDR3 coding DNA: TGCGCCAGCAGCTTGGGCGGGAACACTGAAGCTTTCTTT. Full variable domain (outside the CDR3, taken from reference TRBV5-1 and TRBJ1-1): KAGVTQTPRYLIKTRGQQVTLSCSPISGHRSVSWYQQTPGQGLQFLFEYFSETQRNKGNFPGRFSGRQFSNSRSEMNVSTLELGDSALYLCASSLGGNTEAFFGQGTRLTVV.

This clonotype was seen many times. This chain links TRBV7-9 with TRBJ1-4, with D unclear. Per germline, CDR1 SEHNR and CDR2 FQNEAQ (reference sequence). The CDR3 has 11 amino acids. The V gene lost 3 bases and the J gene lost 5 bases, with 1 base spanning the gap. CDR3 loop: CASSFNEKLFF. CDR3 DNA sequence: TGTGCCAGCAGCTTCAATGAAAAACTGTTTTTT. Drawing the rest from reference TRBV7-9 and TRBJ1-4, the complete variable domain is DTGVSQNPRHKITKRGQNVTFRCDPISEHNRLYWYRQTLGQGPEFLTYFQNEAQLEKSRLLSDRFSAERPKGSFSTLEIQRTEQGDSAMYLCASSFNEKLFFGSGTQLSVL.

This clonotype was seen repeatedly, ten times or more. This chain joins TRBV12-3 or TRBV12-4 and TRBJ2-2; maybe TRBD1 (5 bases). The V and J ends lost 2 bases and 4 bases respectively, with 8 bases between them. This CDR3 is 14 amino acids long. The CDR3 DNA follows: TGTGCCAGCAGTTTAAGGGGCAGCACCGGGGAGCTGTTTTTT. This translates into CASSLRGSTGELFF.

A few counts support this clonotype. The chain links TRBV5-5 to TRBJ1-2, with TRBD1 identical over 7 bases. CDR3 length: 15 residues. CDR1 is SGHKS and CDR2 is YYEKEE in the germline V gene (reference sequence). After removal of 0 bases from V and 1 base from J, the junction contained 3 bases not matched to a gene. This CDR3 reads CASSLGDSLNYGYTF. The CDR3, as DNA: TGTGCCAGCAGCTTGGGGGACAGTCTTAACTATGGCTACACCTTC.

For this clonotype: With a much larger clone just one base away, this may be a read error. In DNA form, the CDR3 reads TGCAGTGCTAGAGATTCCAGTGGGGGCCCCGATACGCAGTATTTT. Protein sequence: CSARDSSGGPDTQYF. V and J are TRBV20-1 and TRBJ2-3; TRBD1 is a possible D gene (6 bases). The CDR3 sequence is 15 residues long. Germline V gene data show CDR1 as DFQATT and CDR2 as SNEGSKA (reference sequence). The V end lost 0 bases, the J end lost 6 bases, and 16 bases lay between the germline ends.

Ten or more counts support this clonotype. The chain is built from TRBV5-1 and TRBJ2-1; TRBD1 matches 8 bases. Germline trimming cut 0 bases from V and 6 bases from J; bases unmatched to any gene: 8. The CDR3 spans 16 residues. The germline gives CDR1 SGHRS, CDR2 YFSETQ. The CDR3 DNA is TGCGCCAGCAGCTTGGCCAGGGGGCCCCCATTCAATGAGCAGTTCTTC. Protein product: CASSLARGPPFNEQFF.

This clonotype was recorded at least ten times. V is TRBV12-3 or TRBV12-4 and J is TRBJ2-7; the match to TRBD2 covers 10 bases. The CDR3 runs 15 residues. Trimming at V came to 8 bases and at J to 4 bases, leaving 11 bases not matched to a gene. The DNA for the CDR3 is TGTGCCAGCGGATGGGGCGCTAGCGGGGGTTACGAGCAGTACTTC. This encodes CASGWGASGGYEQYF.

In its sample, this clonotype was seen many times. V gene TRBV12-3 or TRBV12-4 combines with J gene TRBJ2-3, with 8 bases lining up with TRBD2. The CDR3 contains 16 residues. After removal of 6 bases from V and 2 bases from J, the junction contained 10 bases not matched to a gene. This CDR3 is CASRGGAGEHTDTQYF. The CDR3 DNA reads TGTGCCAGCAGGGGCGGAGCGGGGGAACACACAGATACGCAGTATTTT.